The 20 T cell receptor beta chains below all came from one sample that was sequenced in a study of blood T cell repertoires in COVID-19. Libraries were prepared by immunoSEQ multiplex PCR; TCRdb keeps only in-frame clonotypes and omits some of them. The repertoire consists of about 51,000 clones, with roughly 84% occurring once and the leading ten covering roughly 4%. The sample consisted of peripheral blood. All receptors come from a man aged 80 or over with active COVID-19.

The rearrangement joins TRBV5-5 to TRBJ1-1, with D maybe TRBD1 (6 bases). Between the trimmed V and J ends, which lost 4 bases and 5 bases, there was a span of 18 bases. This CDR3 has 15 amino acids. Germline CDR1 and CDR2: SGHKS and YYEKEE (reference sequence). The CDR3 sequence is CASSGNRAKRTEAFF. The CDR3, as DNA: TGTGCCAGCAGCGGAAACAGGGCGAAACGGACTGAAGCTTTCTTT.

This chain joins TRBV19 and TRBJ1-4; D may be TRBD1 (6 bases). Germline V gene sequence: CDR1 LNHDA, CDR2 SQIVND (reference sequence). The ends were cut back, 6 bases at V and 2 bases at J, with 13 bases in the middle. This CDR3 has 15 residues. CDR3 region: CASSRQAWTNEKLFF. The DNA of the CDR3 is TGTGCCAGTAGCCGACAGGCTTGGACTAATGAAAAACTGTTTTTT. Full variable domain (rest looked up from reference TRBV19 and TRBJ1-4): DGGITQSPKYLFRKEGQNVTLSCEQNLNHDAMYWYRQDPGQGLRLIYYSQIVNDFQKGDIAEGYSVSREKKESFPLTVTSAQKNPTAFYLCASSRQAWTNEKLFFGSGTQLSVL.

The gene calls are TRBV28 and TRBJ2-7; D call uncertain. Germline assignment: CDR1 MDHEN and CDR2 SYDVKM. This CDR3 is built from 12 residues. With 6 bases removed from V and 1 base from J, the gap between germline ends came to 7 bases. The CDR3 spells CASSYPSYEQYF. The CDR3 DNA reads as TGTGCCAGCAGCTACCCATCCTACGAGCAGTACTTC. The complete variable domain, with remaining parts taken from reference TRBV28 and TRBJ2-7, reads DVKVTQSSRYLVKRTGEKVFLECVQDMDHENMFWYRQDPGLGLRLIYFSYDVKMKEKGDIPEGYSVSREKKERFSLILESASTNQTSMYLCASSYPSYEQYFGPGTRLTVT.

This clone was observed a few times. The chain carries TRBV5-5 and TRBJ2-7, with D perhaps TRBD1 (6 bases). The CDR3 spans 16 residues. V was cut by 3 bases and J by 5 bases, with 21 bases left in between. Looked up from germline, CDR1 is SGHKS and CDR2 is YYEKEE (reference sequence). CDR3 DNA: TGTGCCAGCAGCTATGTTCCACAGGGTGGATTGGACGAGCAGTACTTC. This translates into CASSYVPQGGLDEQYF. Supplemented by reference TRBV5-5 and TRBJ2-7, the full variable domain reads DAGVTQSPTHLIKTRGQQVTLRCSPISGHKSVSWYQQVLGQGPQFIFQYYEKEERGRGNFPDRFSARQFPNYSSELNVNALLLGDSALYLCASSYVPQGGLDEQYFGPGTRLTVT.

This clone was seen a single time. The chain combines TRBV5-1 with TRBJ1-3, with D possibly being TRBD1 (6 bases). V lost 0 bases and J lost 0, with 13 bases in between. Per germline, CDR1 SGHRS and CDR2 YFSETQ. This CDR3 is 17 amino acids long. The CDR3 protein is CASSLGETGYSGNTIYF. CDR3 in DNA: TGCGCCAGCAGCTTGGGGGAAACAGGGTACTCTGGAAACACCATATATTTT. The full variable domain, its missing parts supplied by reference TRBV5-1 and TRBJ1-3, is KAGVTQTPRYLIKTRGQQVTLSCSPISGHRSVSWYQQTPGQGLQFLFEYFSETQRNKGNFPGRFSGRQFSNSRSEMNVSTLELGDSALYLCASSLGETGYSGNTIYFGEGSWLTVV.

The chain carries TRBV12-3 or TRBV12-4 and TRBJ1-4; TRBD1 aligns across 8 bases. This CDR3 is built from 13 residues. The V gene end was trimmed by 9 bases and the J gene end by 4 bases; junction bases not matched to a gene: 4. In DNA form, the CDR3 reads TGTGCCAGTCGGACAGGGTTTAATGAAAAACTGTTTTTT. Translation gives CASRTGFNEKLFF.

V and J are TRBV27 and TRBJ2-1; 15 nucleotides line up with TRBD2. V was pared by 4 bases and J by 5 bases, with 9 bases of the junction left unmatched. The CDR3 totals 18 residues. The germline V gene encodes CDR1 MNHEY and CDR2 SMNVEV (reference sequence). Here the CDR3 reads CASSYLRTSGRVDNEQFF. In DNA form, the CDR3 reads TGTGCCAGCAGTTACCTCCGGACTAGCGGGAGGGTTGACAATGAGCAGTTCTTC.

The gene calls are TRBV2 and TRBJ2-7, with D possibly matching TRBD2 (6 bases). V was shortened by 5 bases and J by 7 bases, with 21 bases between the two germline ends. The CDR3 runs to 15 residues. Germline V gene data show CDR1 as SNHLY and CDR2 as FYNNEI. The CDR3 here is CASSLDPGASWEQYF. As DNA, the CDR3 is TGTGCCAGCAGTTTAGATCCGGGAGCCTCCTGGGAGCAGTACTTC.

The chain employs TRBV5-6 and TRBJ1-5; weak D call: TRBD1 (5 bases). Per the germline V gene, CDR1 is SGHDT and CDR2 is YYEEEE. V was pared by 4 bases and J by 4 bases, with 18 bases between. The CDR3 consists of 16 residues. The CDR3 loop is CASSTYTGGGNQPQHF. CDR3 nucleotides: TGTGCCAGCAGCACATACACCGGGGGGGGTAATCAGCCCCAGCATTTT.

As regards this clone: The junction shows a germline mismatch at one end, possibly a read error. This chain joins TRBV16 and TRBJ2-5; D not certain. CDR1 and CDR2 (germline): KGHSY, FQNENV. This CDR3 has 14 amino acids. CDR3 amino acids: CASRQSLAEETQYF. CDR3 coding DNA: TGTGCCAGCAGACAATCGCTGGCAGAAGAGACCCAGTACTTC.

This rearrangement joins TRBV7-2 to TRBJ2-5, with D uncertain. The CDR3 sequence is 14 residues long. CDR1 SGHTA and CDR2 FQGNSA come from the germline V gene. The V end lost 1 base, the J end lost 2 bases, and 8 bases lay between the germline ends. This CDR3 is CASSLGPRQETQYF. CDR3 nucleotides: TGTGCCAGCAGCTTAGGTCCACGGCAAGAGACCCAGTACTTC.

The V and J genes are TRBV3-1 (or the pseudogene TRBV3-2) and TRBJ1-6; 8 nucleotides match TRBD1. J gave up 7 bases and V 4 bases, and 3 bases lay outside the gene matches. CDR1 and CDR2 (germline): LGHDT, YNNKEL (reference sequence). This CDR3 has 14 amino acids. DNA for the CDR3: TGTGCCAGCAGCCTCCGGACAGGGAATTCACCCCTCCACTTT. This translates into CASSLRTGNSPLHF.

The V gene is TRBV9, the J gene TRBJ2-5; 11 positions match TRBD1. The V gene end was trimmed by 4 bases and the J gene end by 4 bases; junction bases not matched to a gene: 9. The germline CDR1 and CDR2 sequences are SGDLS and YYNGEE. The length of the CDR3 is 16 residues. CDR3 nucleotides: TGTGCCAGCAGCCCCCGGGACAGGGGGGCGGCAGAGACCCAGTACTTC. This translates into CASSPRDRGAAETQYF.

The count of this clone is one. The chain employs TRBV27 and TRBJ2-3; 8 bases map to TRBD1. Looked up from germline, CDR1 is MNHEY and CDR2 is SMNVEV (reference sequence). V shed 4 bases, J shed 5 bases, and the junction held 11 bases outside the gene matches. This CDR3 contains 16 residues. The CDR3 coding sequence is TGTGCCAGCAGTTCCGGGACAGGCCGGCCGGGAGATACGCAGTATTTT. Its protein product is CASSSGTGRPGDTQYF.

The gene calls are TRBV7-2 and TRBJ2-7, with D perhaps matching TRBD1 (6 bases). V shed 1 base and J shed 0 bases, with 10 bases lying between them. This CDR3 comprises 15 residues. Per germline, CDR1 SGHTA and CDR2 FQGNSA. The CDR3 spells CASSLDRAVSYEQYF. Written as DNA, the CDR3 is TGTGCCAGCAGCTTAGACAGGGCGGTCTCCTACGAGCAGTACTTC. The full variable domain, completed using reference TRBV7-2 and TRBJ2-7, is GAGVSQSPSNKVTEKGKDVELRCDPISGHTALYWYRQSLGQGLEFLIYFQGNSAPDKSGLPSDRFSAERTGGSVSTLTIQRTQQEDSAVYLCASSLDRAVSYEQYFGPGTRLTVT.

This clone was observed a single time. The chain uses TRBV11-3 and TRBJ2-1; D is unresolved. With 5 bases removed from V and 3 bases from J, the gap between germline ends came to 14 bases. The length of the CDR3 is 15 residues. The V gene's germline CDR1 is SGHNT and CDR2 YENEEA. This chain's CDR3 is CASSDQDDIYNEQFF. The DNA for the CDR3 is TGTGCCAGCAGCGACCAAGATGACATCTACAATGAGCAGTTCTTC. Full variable domain (remainder filled in from reference TRBV11-3 and TRBJ2-1): EAGVVQSPRYKIIEKKQPVAFWCNPISGHNTLYWYLQNLGQGPELLIRYENEEAVDDSQLPKDRFSAERLKGVDSTLKIQPAELGDSAVYLCASSDQDDIYNEQFFGPGTRLTVL.

The J gene is TRBJ2-7, the V gene TRBV10-3; the D gene is possibly TRBD2 (6 bases). The germline V and J ends were trimmed by 1 base and 0 bases, with 13 bases remaining between them. The CDR3 runs to 16 residues. Germline V gene sequence: CDR1 ENHRY, CDR2 SYGVKD. The CDR3 here is CAISELGGARSYEQYF. Written as DNA, the CDR3 is TGTGCCATCAGTGAGTTAGGAGGGGCACGCTCCTACGAGCAGTACTTC.

The chain joins TRBV9 to TRBJ2-7, with 10 bases aligning to TRBD1. CDR1 and CDR2 from the germline V gene are SGDLS and YYNGEE. This CDR3 is built from 14 residues. Trimming at V came to 3 bases and at J to 6 bases, leaving 6 bases not matched to a gene. The CDR3 reads CASSAGQGWREQYF. The DNA of the CDR3 is TGTGCCAGCAGCGCGGGACAGGGGTGGCGCGAGCAGTACTTC.

This chain links TRBV3-1 (or the pseudogene TRBV3-2) with TRBJ2-4; D is ambiguous. CDR3 size: 13 residues. Trimming took off 4 bases at V and 8 bases at J, with 12 bases between the two ends. Germline V gene data show CDR1 as LGHDT and CDR2 as YNNKEL (reference sequence). The CDR3 reads CASSPSRSDIQYF. The CDR3 region has the DNA TGTGCCAGCAGCCCTTCCCGGAGCGACATTCAGTACTTC.

This clone was picked up one time. The chain is built from TRBV5-1 and TRBJ2-1; 16 bases are shared with TRBD2. Per germline, CDR1 SGHRS and CDR2 YFSETQ. V shed 4 bases and J 0 bases; nucleotides not matched to a gene: 4. The CDR3 extends over 18 amino acids. CDR3 nucleotides: TGCGCCAGCAGCCGAGGGACTAGCGGGAGGGCCTCCTACAATGAGCAGTTCTTC. Translated, it gives CASSRGTSGRASYNEQFF. The complete variable domain, with remaining parts taken from reference TRBV5-1 and TRBJ2-1, reads KAGVTQTPRYLIKTRGQQVTLSCSPISGHRSVSWYQQTPGQGLQFLFEYFSETQRNKGNFPGRFSGRQFSNSRSEMNVSTLELGDSALYLCASSRGTSGRASYNEQFFGPGTRLTVL.